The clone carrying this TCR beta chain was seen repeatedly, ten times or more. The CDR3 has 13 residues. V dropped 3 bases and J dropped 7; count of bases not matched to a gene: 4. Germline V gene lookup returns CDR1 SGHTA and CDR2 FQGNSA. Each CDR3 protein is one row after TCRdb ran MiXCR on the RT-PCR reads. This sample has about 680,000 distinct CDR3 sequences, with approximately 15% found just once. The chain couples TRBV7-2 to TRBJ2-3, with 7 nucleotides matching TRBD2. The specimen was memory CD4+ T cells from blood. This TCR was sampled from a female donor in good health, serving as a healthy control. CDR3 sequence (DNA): TGTGCCAGCAGCTTGGCTAGCGGAAATACGCAGTATTTT. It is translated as CASSLASGNTQYF.